This T cell receptor (beta chain) stems from a study of blood T cell repertoires in COVID-19. About the research overall: Samples came from the United States, Italy and Spain, spanning acute and convalescent COVID-19.

This CDR3 comprises 19 residues. Germline CDR1 is LGHNA and CDR2 is YSLEER. V was shortened by 4 bases and J by 0 bases, with 19 bases between the two germline ends. Only a few counts were recorded for this clone. As handled by the study authors: Estimates of nucleated cell counts were drawn from the amplification of reference gene primers. Assay used: immunoSEQ multiplex PCR; TCRdb lists only in-frame clones, some missing. The V and J calls and the clone size are those of that table, but D and trimming were determined from the DNA. The table lists 340,000 or so clones, approximately 86% of them singletons.

The sequence was collected from a woman in her forties with acute COVID-19. The chain recombines TRBV4-3 with TRBJ1-6; D call uncertain. The sequenced material came from PBMCs or T cells enriched from blood (not recorded which). CDR3 region: CASSRQRVAGSSYNSPLHF. For the CDR3, the DNA is TGCGCCAGCAGCCGGCAACGGGTGGCGGGAAGCTCCTATAATTCACCCCTCCACTTT.